This T cell receptor (beta chain) was observed in a study of cytomegalovirus exposure and HLA in healthy donors. Across the whole study: In a previous analysis, 95 million to 130 million unique TCR beta sequences were found from about 190 million T cells.

A note on this clone: Antigen specificity is unknown.

The V and J ends lost 2 bases and 3 bases respectively, with 14 bases between them. Germline V gene sequence: CDR1 MGHRA, CDR2 YSYEKL. The CDR3 loop spans 16 amino acids. Primers: 60 Vbeta forward and 13 Jbeta reverse. TCRdb's table, derived via immunoSEQ multiplex PCR, lists solely in-frame clones and lacks some. Here the sample spans approximately 100,000 clones, 74% being singletons. General study findings and limits: Upon later analysis, TCR association rates were observed to vary by HLA locus, being highest for DRB1 and lowest for HLA-C.

The sequence derives from a male donor in good health and CMV-seronegative. The sample was PBMCs. The chain combines TRBV4-1 with TRBJ1-3, with D possibly TRBD1 on 6 matching bases. The CDR3 nucleotides are TGCGCCAGCAGCCAACCCGACAGGTTGGTTGGAAACACCATATATTTT. Protein: CASSQPDRLVGNTIYF.